Following are 15 T cell receptor beta chains from one sample sequenced in a study of blood T cell repertoires in COVID-19. Sequencing used immunoSEQ multiplex PCR; TCRdb keeps in-frame clones, though not all of them. The sample has about 23,000 clones, 88% seen once; the top ten hold over 20%. Sequencing was carried out using peripheral blood. All receptors come from a man aged 65-85 years in a cohort sampled during active COVID-19.

The chain carries TRBV2 and TRBJ1-1; D is perhaps TRBD1 (6 bases). The V gene's germline CDR1 is SNHLY and CDR2 FYNNEI. V lost 9 bases and J lost 0, with 11 bases in between. The CDR3 has 13 amino acids. CDR3 in amino acids: CASLRDMNTEAFF. The CDR3 bases are TGTGCCAGTCTCCGGGACATGAACACTGAAGCTTTCTTT. The full variable domain, rest sourced from reference TRBV2 and TRBJ1-1, is EPEVTQTPSHQVTQMGQEVILRCVPISNHLYFYWYRQILGQKVEFLVSFYNNEISEKSEIFDDQFSVERPDGSNFTLKIRSTKLEDSAMYFCASLRDMNTEAFFGQGTRLTVV.

This chain links TRBV5-1 with TRBJ2-5; 9 nucleotides match TRBD1. In germline, CDR1 is SGHRS, CDR2 YFSETQ. The junction had 10 bases not matched to a gene; V was cut back by 0 bases and J by 7 bases. There are 16 residues in the CDR3. The CDR3 protein is CASSLAAGQGRGTQYF. The CDR3, as DNA: TGCGCCAGCAGCTTGGCCGCGGGACAGGGCAGGGGGACCCAGTACTTC.

The DNA for the CDR3 is TGTGCCACCAGTGATGCCAAGTCTAACCGTGACATTCAGTACTTC. Translated: CATSDAKSNRDIQYF. This chain connects TRBV24-1 to TRBJ2-4; D unclear. With 3 bases removed from V and 8 bases from J, the gap between germline ends came to 16 bases. This CDR3 is 15 amino acids long. In germline, CDR1 is KGHDR, CDR2 SFDVKD.

The chain couples TRBV5-5 to TRBJ1-3, with D perhaps TRBD1 (5 bases). CDR1 is SGHKS, CDR2 YYEKEE, per germline (reference sequence). V lost 4 bases and J lost 0, with 11 bases in between. The CDR3 is 15 residues long. The DNA for the CDR3 is TGTGCCAGCAGCCCATGGGGCGCCTCTGGAAACACCATATATTTT. Encoded protein: CASSPWGASGNTIYF.

The genes are TRBV10-3 and TRBJ2-7; D gene unclear. Germline CDR1 reads ENHRY; CDR2 reads SYGVKD. V gave up 9 bases and J gave up 4 bases, with 19 bases separating them. This CDR3 comprises 14 residues. The CDR3, as DNA: TGTGCCATTCAAAATTCATGGCCGAGGTACGAGCAGTACTTC. It encodes CAIQNSWPRYEQYF.

The chain couples TRBV28 to TRBJ2-7, with 9 bases identical to TRBD2. The CDR3 sequence is 16 residues long. The ends lost 6 bases at V and 0 bases at J; junction bases unmatched: 9. CDR1 and CDR2 (germline): MDHEN, SYDVKM. In nucleotides, the CDR3 is TGTGCCAGCAGCACGATTCGGACTAGCGCCTCCTACGAGCAGTACTTC. Translating gives CASSTIRTSASYEQYF. The variable domain in full, with the rest retrieved from reference TRBV28 and TRBJ2-7, is DVKVTQSSRYLVKRTGEKVFLECVQDMDHENMFWYRQDPGLGLRLIYFSYDVKMKEKGDIPEGYSVSREKKERFSLILESASTNQTSMYLCASSTIRTSASYEQYFGPGTRLTVT.

The chain employs TRBV24-1 and TRBJ2-5; D unresolved. The CDR3 loop spans 14 amino acids. Germline CDR1 reads KGHDR; CDR2 reads SFDVKD. V was shortened by 3 bases and J by 0 bases, with 7 bases between the two germline ends. The CDR3 DNA sequence: TGTGCCACCAGTGATCTACAGAACCAAGAGACCCAGTACTTC. It yields the protein CATSDLQNQETQYF.

This rearrangement joins TRBV4-1 to TRBJ1-2, with D maybe TRBD1 (6 bases). The CDR3 spans 16 residues. Germline V gene data show CDR1 as MGHRA and CDR2 as YSYEKL. Trimming pared 4 bases from V and 7 bases from J, leaving 22 bases between. The CDR3 sequence is CASSRRDTQTPGGYTF. DNA of the CDR3: TGCGCCAGCAGCCGCCGGGACACCCAGACTCCAGGTGGCTACACCTTC.

The V call is TRBV19, the J call TRBJ2-1; 9 bases map to TRBD2. This CDR3 is 15 amino acids long. Losses at the gene ends were 3 bases for V and 3 bases for J; bases not matched to a gene: 3. From germline, CDR1 is LNHDA and CDR2 SQIVND (reference sequence). The CDR3 loop reads CASSIPTSGYNEQFF. The CDR3 nucleotides read TGTGCCAGTAGTATCCCGACTAGCGGCTACAATGAGCAGTTCTTC. The variable domain in full, with the rest retrieved from reference TRBV19 and TRBJ2-1, is DGGITQSPKYLFRKEGQNVTLSCEQNLNHDAMYWYRQDPGQGLRLIYYSQIVNDFQKGDIAEGYSVSREKKESFPLTVTSAQKNPTAFYLCASSIPTSGYNEQFFGPGTRLTVL.

This clone has only one observation. The chain is built from TRBV29-1 and TRBJ2-5; TRBD2 aligns across 10 bases. Germline CDR1 reads SQVTM; CDR2 reads ANQGSEA. The junction had 5 bases not matched to a gene; V was cut back by 6 bases and J by 1 base. The CDR3 is 14 amino acids. The CDR3 here is CSVGSGRLQETQYF. The CDR3 nucleotides read TGCAGCGTAGGTAGCGGGAGGCTCCAAGAGACCCAGTACTTC.

This clone was picked up one time. The V and J genes are TRBV5-4 and TRBJ2-7; TRBD2 is a possible D gene (6 bases). This CDR3 spans 13 amino acids. Germline loops: CDR1 SGHNT, CDR2 YYREEE (reference sequence). Trimming pared 0 bases from V and 3 bases from J, leaving 7 bases between. CDR3 in amino acids: CASSLDGGYEQYF. The CDR3 nucleotides read TGTGCCAGCAGCTTGGACGGGGGCTACGAGCAGTACTTC.

This chain links TRBV5-1 with TRBJ2-1; TRBD2 agrees at 16 bases. The germline V gene encodes CDR1 SGHRS and CDR2 YFSETQ. The CDR3 has 18 amino acids. Germline trimming cut 0 bases from V and 3 bases from J; bases unmatched to any gene: 3. Here the CDR3 reads CASSLGGTSGRVYNEQFF. The CDR3 region has the DNA TGCGCCAGCAGCTTGGGGGGGACTAGCGGGAGGGTCTACAATGAGCAGTTCTTC.

The genes are TRBV3-1 (or the pseudogene TRBV3-2) and TRBJ2-5; maybe TRBD1 (5 bases). Trimming took off 2 bases at V and 5 bases at J, with 6 bases between the two ends. The CDR3 spans 12 residues. Germline V lookup: CDR1 LGHDT, CDR2 YNNKEL (reference sequence). CDR3 DNA: TGTGCCAGCAGCCAAAAGGGGGAGACCCAGTACTTC. Its translation: CASSQKGETQYF.

This clone was found a few times. Here the CDR3 DNA reads TGTGCCAGCAGACCTACGACAGGGGCGAATACTGAAGCTTTCTTT. Translating gives CASRPTTGANTEAFF. V usage is TRBV6-2 or TRBV6-3 and J usage is TRBJ1-1; TRBD1 agrees at 8 bases. V dropped 6 bases and J dropped 5; count of bases not matched to a gene: 11. Looked up from germline, CDR1 is MNHEY and CDR2 is SVGEGT. This CDR3 has 15 amino acids.

CDR3 DNA: TGTGCCAGCTCACGCCTGGGACAGGGGGTTTCGACTGAAGCTTTCTTT. This sequence encodes CASSRLGQGVSTEAFF. V gene TRBV18 combines with J gene TRBJ1-1, with 11 bases that match TRBD1. V lost 4 bases, J lost 5 bases, and 9 bases stayed unmatched. From germline, CDR1 is KGHSH and CDR2 LQKENI. The CDR3 consists of 16 residues.